This passage covers 5 T cell receptor beta chains from one sample sequenced in a study of blood T cell repertoires in COVID-19. Here immunoSEQ multiplex PCR was the method, and the copy in TCRdb shows in-frame clones only, minus some. The data contain roughly 73,000 clones, about 86% of them seen just once; the ten biggest clones take up 3.9%. Sequencing was carried out using peripheral blood. The receptors stem from a man in his 70s with active COVID-19.

The gene calls are TRBV7-9 and TRBJ1-6; D is possibly TRBD1 (6 bases). Germline values: CDR1 SEHNR, CDR2 FQNEAQ (reference sequence). V lost 4 bases to trimming and J lost 7 bases, with 17 bases between them. This CDR3 contains 16 residues. This CDR3 reads CASSYALGQGNSPLHF. CDR3 bases: TGTGCCAGCAGCTACGCCTTGGGCCAGGGGAATTCACCCCTCCACTTT. Combining the CDR3 with reference TRBV7-9 and TRBJ1-6 gives the whole variable domain DTGVSQNPRHKITKRGQNVTFRCDPISEHNRLYWYRQTLGQGPEFLTYFQNEAQLEKSRLLSDRFSAERPKGSFSTLEIQRTEQGDSAMYLCASSYALGQGNSPLHFGNGTRLTVT.

The rearrangement links TRBV21-1 to TRBJ1-6; the table's D call of TRBD1 was not tested on the DNA. TRBV21-1 is labeled a pseudogene. The CDR3 extends over 16 amino acids. CDR3 loop: CASSTTGGSYNSPLHF. The CDR3 coding sequence is TGTGCCAGCAGCACCACAGGGGGAAGCTATAATTCACCCCTCCACTTT.

The sample holds one count of this clone. V usage is TRBV30 and J usage is TRBJ2-1, with D maybe TRBD1 (6 bases). The CDR3 is 14 amino acids. V was shortened by 1 base and J by 9 bases, with 16 bases between the two germline ends. Germline V CDR1 and CDR2: GTSNPN, SVGIG (reference sequence). In DNA form, the CDR3 reads TGTGCCTGGAGTGGGGGGCTGGTAGGGGGTGAGCAGTTCTTC. Its protein product is CAWSGGLVGGEQFF.

The V and J genes are TRBV19 and TRBJ2-3; 9 bases agree with TRBD1. Germline V gene lookup returns CDR1 LNHDA and CDR2 SQIVND (reference sequence). The ends lost 5 bases at V and 2 bases at J; junction bases unmatched: 8. CDR3 length: 16 amino acids. CDR3: CASSADRGPSTDTQYF. DNA of the CDR3: TGTGCCAGTAGTGCGGACAGGGGCCCCTCCACAGATACGCAGTATTTT.

The table lists this clone with a few counts. V gene TRBV5-4 combines with J gene TRBJ1-6, with TRBD1 matching 7 bases. V dropped 0 bases and J dropped 9; count of bases not matched to a gene: 3. CDR3 size: 14 residues. Germline CDR1 SGHNT, CDR2 YYREEE (reference sequence). This chain's CDR3 is CASSLDRGPSPLHF. For the CDR3, the DNA is TGTGCCAGCAGCTTGGACAGGGGCCCTTCACCCCTCCACTTT. Filled out from reference TRBV5-4 and TRBJ1-6, the complete variable domain reads ETGVTQSPTHLIKTRGQQVTLRCSSQSGHNTVSWYQQALGQGPQFIFQYYREEENGRGNFPPRFSGLQFPNYSSELNVNALELDDSALYLCASSLDRGPSPLHFGNGTRLTVT.